This entry lists 20 T cell receptor beta chains sequenced from one sample in a study of shared clonotypes between healthy human individuals. Assay: immunoSEQ multiplex PCR; the TCRdb copy retains only in-frame clones and omits some. Of fewer than 1.6 million clones listed, 98% were seen once; the top ten hold over 0.3%. The sequenced sample was naive CD4+ T cells sorted from blood. Subset here: CD45RA+ positively selected. All receptors come from a young man in good health.

This chain connects TRBV10-1 to TRBJ2-2; 8 positions agree with TRBD1. Germline CDR1 is WNHNN and CDR2 is SYGVQD (reference sequence). With V trimmed by 6 bases and J by 2 bases, 2 bases remained unmatched. The CDR3 is made up of 14 amino acids. The CDR3 coding sequence is TGCGCCAGCAGGGGACAGGTCAACACCGGGGAGCTGTTTTTT. Translated: CASRGQVNTGELFF.

Turning to this clone: Different DNA sequences within this sample yield the same CDR3. The gene calls are TRBV5-6 and TRBJ2-5; 9 bases are a match to TRBD1. The CDR3 is made up of 15 amino acids. Per germline, CDR1 SGHDT and CDR2 YYEEEE. Losses at the gene ends were 3 bases for V and 2 bases for J; bases not matched to a gene: 5. The CDR3 is CASSSPGQGQETQYF. CDR3 nucleotide sequence: TGTGCCAGCAGCTCTCCGGGACAGGGACAAGAGACCCAGTACTTC.

This chain joins TRBV15 and TRBJ2-7; no definite D call. Germline-derived CDR1 and CDR2 are LNHNV and YYDKDF (reference sequence). The germline V and J ends were trimmed by 3 bases and 3 bases, with 9 bases remaining between them. The length of the CDR3 is 13 residues. This chain's CDR3 is CATSRNTVYEQYF. The CDR3 DNA reads as TGTGCCACCAGCAGGAACACGGTCTACGAGCAGTACTTC.

The chain has TRBV28 and TRBJ2-7, with a tentative D call TRBD1 (6 bases). In germline, CDR1 is MDHEN, CDR2 SYDVKM. The germline V and J ends were trimmed by 5 bases and 6 bases, with 23 bases remaining between them. This CDR3 region has 16 residues. The CDR3 DNA follows: TGTGCCAGCAGTCGCGACCTAGGGGGAAGGAGGTCCGAGCAGTACTTC. This translates into CASSRDLGGRRSEQYF.

This chain connects TRBV2 to TRBJ2-7; 9 nucleotides agree with TRBD1. Per germline, CDR1 SNHLY and CDR2 FYNNEI. The CDR3 has 14 residues. V was clipped by 6 bases and J by 4 bases; unmatched bases: 7. CDR3 DNA sequence: TGTGCCAGCAGGGACAGGGGAGGGGAGTACGAGCAGTACTTC. It encodes CASRDRGGEYEQYF.

CDR3 residues: CASSSGLFEQFF. CDR3 in DNA: TGTGCCAGCAGCTCCGGATTGTTTGAGCAGTTCTTC. The chain recombines TRBV11-3 with TRBJ2-1; D uncertain. Trimming left V 4 bases short and J 9 bases short, with 10 bases between. Germline CDR1 SGHNT, CDR2 YENEEA. This CDR3 is built from 12 residues. The full variable domain, with the rest looked up from reference TRBV11-3 and TRBJ2-1, is EAGVVQSPRYKIIEKKQPVAFWCNPISGHNTLYWYLQNLGQGPELLIRYENEEAVDDSQLPKDRFSAERLKGVDSTLKIQPAELGDSAVYLCASSSGLFEQFFGPGTRLTVL.

The J gene is TRBJ2-6, the V gene TRBV6-5, with D tentatively TRBD1 (5 bases). The germline CDR1 and CDR2 sequences are MNHEY and SVGAGI. The CDR3 sequence is 16 residues long. The V and J ends lost 2 bases and 0 bases respectively, with 8 bases between them. The CDR3 DNA sequence: TGTGCCAGCAGTTACGACAGCCTCTCTGGGGCCAACGTCCTGACTTTC. This translates into CASSYDSLSGANVLTF.

V and J are TRBV10-3 and TRBJ2-2; D remains ambiguous. V dropped 5 bases and J dropped 6 bases, with 10 bases sitting between them. This CDR3 is built from 13 residues. Germline V gene lookup returns CDR1 ENHRY and CDR2 SYGVKD. The CDR3 coding sequence is TGTGCCATCAGTACGGGCCCGGCCGGGGAGCTGTTTTTT. As protein: CAISTGPAGELFF.

The V call is TRBV7-3, the J call TRBJ2-1, with TRBD2 matching 7 bases. In germline, CDR1 is SGHTA, CDR2 FQGTGA. The junction had 5 bases not matched to a gene; V was cut back by 6 bases and J by 9 bases. The CDR3 runs to 12 residues. The CDR3 coding sequence is TGTGCCAGCAGACGAACGGGAGGTGAGCAGTTCTTC. Translation gives CASRRTGGEQFF.

For this clone: At one end the junction does not follow the germline gene, possibly because of a read error. This chain uses TRBV5-1 with TRBJ2-7; TRBD1 matches at 9 bases. Germline-derived CDR1 and CDR2 are SGHRS and YFSETQ. CDR3 size: 14 residues. The CDR3 DNA reads as TGCGCCAGCACCTTGGACAGGGGTTTGGGTGAGCAGTACTTC. Protein sequence: CASTLDRGLGEQYF.

The chain joins TRBV7-2 to TRBJ2-7, with D perhaps given as TRBD1 or TRBD2 (5 bases each). The CDR3 loop spans 15 amino acids. Germline V gives CDR1 SGHTA, CDR2 FQGNSA. Trimming removed 5 bases from V and 3 bases from J, with 17 bases in between. The CDR3 nucleotides read TGTGCCAGCAGCCGGGACCTTACCACCCTCTACGAGCAGTACTTC. Amino acid sequence: CASSRDLTTLYEQYF.

This clone was counted a single time. The CDR3 loop is CASSGGQGQETQYF. The CDR3 DNA is TGTGCCAGCAGTGGGGGACAGGGACAAGAGACCCAGTACTTC. The chain employs TRBV2 and TRBJ2-5; 9 bases agree with TRBD1. CDR3 length: 14 residues. Trimming removed 4 bases from V and 2 bases from J; junction bases left unmatched: 2. Per germline, CDR1 SNHLY and CDR2 FYNNEI.

The chain combines TRBV4-3 with TRBJ2-2; 9 positions match TRBD1. The CDR3 sequence is 17 residues long. The germline gives CDR1 LGHNA, CDR2 YSLEER. The ends lost 2 bases at V and 5 bases at J; junction bases unmatched: 9. CDR3 sequence reads: CASSQPDRGVGTGELFF. DNA for the CDR3: TGCGCCAGCAGCCAACCGGACAGGGGCGTGGGGACCGGGGAGCTGTTTTTT.

The rearrangement uses TRBV11-2 and TRBJ1-1; TRBD1 agrees at 9 bases. Trimming removed 5 bases from V and 0 bases from J; junction bases left unmatched: 10. Germline loops: CDR1 SGHAT, CDR2 FQNNGV. CDR3 length: 17 residues. CDR3 DNA sequence: TGTGCCAGCAGCCCCGAACGGGACAGGGAGATGAACACTGAAGCTTTCTTT. It is translated as CASSPERDREMNTEAFF.

This chain links TRBV5-3 with TRBJ2-7; D not resolved. TRBV5-3 is designated an ORF whose function remains uncertain. The CDR3 extends over 11 amino acids. Trimming took off 4 bases at V and 6 bases at J, with 8 bases between the two ends. CDR3 nucleotides: TGTGCCAGAAGCCCCCACTGCGAGCAGTACTTC. Translating gives CARSPHCEQYF.

About this clone: Other DNA sequences in this specimen translate into the identical CDR3. The rearrangement links TRBV5-1 to TRBJ2-7; no firm D call. Germline assignment: CDR1 SGHRS and CDR2 YFSETQ. Trimming left V 0 bases short and J 1 base short, with 5 bases between. CDR3 length: 13 amino acids. Here the CDR3 reads CASSLGYSYEQYF. The CDR3, as DNA: TGCGCCAGCAGCTTGGGCTATTCCTACGAGCAGTACTTC.

This chain connects TRBV28 to TRBJ2-5, with D perhaps being TRBD1 or TRBD2 (5 bases each). V was trimmed by 6 bases and J by 4 bases, leaving 12 bases between them. CDR3 length equals 13 residues. The germline gives CDR1 MDHEN, CDR2 SYDVKM. This CDR3 is CASRLGVLETQYF. The CDR3 DNA reads TGTGCCAGCAGACTAGGGGTTCTAGAGACCCAGTACTTC. The whole variable domain, remainder taken from reference TRBV28 and TRBJ2-5, is DVKVTQSSRYLVKRTGEKVFLECVQDMDHENMFWYRQDPGLGLRLIYFSYDVKMKEKGDIPEGYSVSREKKERFSLILESASTNQTSMYLCASRLGVLETQYFGPGTRLLVL.

The rearrangement uses TRBV7-6 and TRBJ2-5; TRBD2 matches at 13 bases. Germline-derived CDR1 and CDR2 are SGHVS and FNYEAQ. J lost 4 bases, V lost 5 bases, and 16 bases had no gene match. The CDR3 sequence is 19 residues long. The CDR3 DNA sequence: TGTGCCAGCAGCACGCTAAAACAACTAGCGGGAGGGCCTGGAGAGACCCAGTACTTC. It specifies CASSTLKQLAGGPGETQYF.

This clone was seen once. The genes are TRBV10-2 and TRBJ1-5; D is uncertain. Germline V gene sequence: CDR1 WSHSY, CDR2 SAAADI. CDR3 size: 13 residues. The V end was cut by 2 bases, the J end by 7 bases, with 9 bases between. The CDR3 bases are TGCGCCAGCAGTGAGGGTATGGGACAGCCCCAGCATTTT. Encoded protein: CASSEGMGQPQHF.

The chain couples TRBV15 to TRBJ2-3; no clear D. Looked up from germline, CDR1 is LNHNV and CDR2 is YYDKDF (reference sequence). The ends were cut back, 0 bases at V and 3 bases at J, with 16 bases in the middle. The CDR3 spans 17 residues. CDR3: CATSRDPGVRRTDTQYF. CDR3 sequence (DNA): TGTGCCACCAGCAGAGATCCCGGCGTCCGACGAACAGATACGCAGTATTTT.